A single sample is the source of the 8 T cell receptor beta chains below, sequenced in a study of blood T cell repertoires in COVID-19. Clones were read by immunoSEQ multiplex PCR, and TCRdb kept only the in-frame ones, dropping some. The sample holds about 200,000 clones, about 80% seen once. The specimen sequenced was peripheral blood. These receptors all stem from a woman aged 40 to 50 with active or convalescent COVID-19.

About this clone: Different DNA sequences within this sample yield the same CDR3. The chain's CDR3 is CASSPGQGSEKLFF. DNA of the CDR3: TGCGCCAGCAGCCCCGGACAGGGGAGTGAAAAACTGTTTTTT. V and J are TRBV5-1 and TRBJ1-4, with TRBD1 matching 9 bases. The junction had 5 bases not matched to a gene; V was cut back by 4 bases and J by 7 bases. This CDR3 region has 14 residues. Germline-derived CDR1 and CDR2 are SGHRS and YFSETQ.

This rearrangement joins TRBV18 to TRBJ1-1; D perhaps matches TRBD1 (6 bases). From germline, CDR1 is KGHSH and CDR2 LQKENI. Trimming shortened V by 4 bases and J by 1 base, and 16 bases separated the two germline ends. The CDR3 is 16 residues long. The CDR3 DNA sequence: TGTGCCAGCTCACTTAGGGGGAGGGGCCCGAACACTGAAGCTTTCTTT. Its protein product is CASSLRGRGPNTEAFF.

CDR3 coding DNA: TGCGCCAGCAGCCAAGTCCCGGACAGGGACCAAGAGACCCAGTACTTC. It codes for CASSQVPDRDQETQYF. The chain combines TRBV4-1 with TRBJ2-5; TRBD1 aligns across 8 bases. This CDR3 region has 16 residues. V was pared by 1 base and J by 0 bases, with 4 bases of the junction left unmatched. Germline-derived CDR1 and CDR2 are MGHRA and YSYEKL.

This clone came up once. The V and J genes are TRBV9 and TRBJ2-7, with 8 bases matching TRBD2. Losses at the gene ends were 3 bases for V and 5 bases for J; bases not matched to a gene: 16. CDR1 and CDR2 (germline): SGDLS, YYNGEE. The CDR3 extends over 17 amino acids. The CDR3: CASSARGIAGRFNEQYF. The DNA of the CDR3 is TGTGCCAGCAGCGCTAGGGGGATAGCGGGACGTTTCAACGAGCAGTACTTC.

The chain combines TRBV7-3 with TRBJ2-1; 10 positions agree with TRBD1. Germline V gene sequence: CDR1 SGHTA, CDR2 FQGTGA. The CDR3 loop spans 16 amino acids. The V gene end was trimmed by 1 base and the J gene end by 6 bases; junction bases not matched to a gene: 6. The CDR3 DNA is TGTGCCAGCAGCTTAAGATCTGGGACAGGGGTCAATGAGCAGTTCTTC. Amino acids: CASSLRSGTGVNEQFF.

This clone has more than one count but fewer than ten. The chain joins TRBV25-1 to TRBJ1-1; 7 bases fit TRBD1. This CDR3 spans 14 amino acids. Germline V gene sequence: CDR1 MGHDK, CDR2 SYGVNS. The V and J ends lost 3 bases and 3 bases, in that order; junction bases with no gene match: 4. The CDR3 reads CASSDRTGDTEAFF. The CDR3 bases are TGTGCCAGCAGTGATCGAACAGGGGACACTGAAGCTTTCTTT. Full variable domain (outside the CDR3, taken from reference TRBV25-1 and TRBJ1-1): EADIYQTPRYLVIGTGKKITLECSQTMGHDKMYWYQQDPGMELHLIHYSYGVNSTEKGDLSSESTVSRIRTEHFPLTLESARPSHTSQYLCASSDRTGDTEAFFGQGTRLTVV.

The chain couples TRBV19 to TRBJ2-7; D is possibly TRBD2 (6 bases). The CDR3 extends over 16 amino acids. V shed 5 bases and J shed 5 bases, with 22 bases lying between them. Germline CDR1 and CDR2: LNHDA and SQIVND (reference sequence). The CDR3 spells CASSPTSSRERNEQYF. The CDR3 DNA follows: TGTGCCAGTAGTCCTACTAGCTCGAGGGAGAGAAACGAGCAGTACTTC.

The V and J genes are TRBV4-1 and TRBJ2-2; D gene ambiguous. Per the germline V gene, CDR1 is MGHRA and CDR2 is YSYEKL. Deletions cut 0 bases from V and 4 bases from J, with 15 bases between. The CDR3 loop spans 17 amino acids. The CDR3 region is CASSQDQSFSRTGELFF. Here the CDR3 DNA reads TGCGCCAGCAGCCAAGATCAGAGTTTTAGCCGCACCGGGGAGCTGTTTTTT.